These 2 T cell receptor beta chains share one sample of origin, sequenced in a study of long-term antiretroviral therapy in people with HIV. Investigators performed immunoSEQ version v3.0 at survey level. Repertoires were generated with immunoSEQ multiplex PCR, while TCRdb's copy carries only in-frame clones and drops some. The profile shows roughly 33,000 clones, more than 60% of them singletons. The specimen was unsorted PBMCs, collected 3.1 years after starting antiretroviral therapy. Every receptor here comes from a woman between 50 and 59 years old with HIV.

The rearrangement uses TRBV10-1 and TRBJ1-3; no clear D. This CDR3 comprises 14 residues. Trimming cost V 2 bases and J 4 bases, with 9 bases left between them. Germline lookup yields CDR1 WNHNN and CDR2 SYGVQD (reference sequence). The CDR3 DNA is TGCGCCAGCAGTGAGGATACAACGGGAAACACCATATATTTT. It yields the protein CASSEDTTGNTIYF.

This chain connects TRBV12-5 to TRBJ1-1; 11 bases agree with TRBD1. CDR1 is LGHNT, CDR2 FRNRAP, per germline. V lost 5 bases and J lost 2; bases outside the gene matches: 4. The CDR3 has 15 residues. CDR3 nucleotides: TGTGCTAGTGGTGGGACAGGGGGGCTCAACACTGAAGCTTTCTTT. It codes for CASGGTGGLNTEAFF.